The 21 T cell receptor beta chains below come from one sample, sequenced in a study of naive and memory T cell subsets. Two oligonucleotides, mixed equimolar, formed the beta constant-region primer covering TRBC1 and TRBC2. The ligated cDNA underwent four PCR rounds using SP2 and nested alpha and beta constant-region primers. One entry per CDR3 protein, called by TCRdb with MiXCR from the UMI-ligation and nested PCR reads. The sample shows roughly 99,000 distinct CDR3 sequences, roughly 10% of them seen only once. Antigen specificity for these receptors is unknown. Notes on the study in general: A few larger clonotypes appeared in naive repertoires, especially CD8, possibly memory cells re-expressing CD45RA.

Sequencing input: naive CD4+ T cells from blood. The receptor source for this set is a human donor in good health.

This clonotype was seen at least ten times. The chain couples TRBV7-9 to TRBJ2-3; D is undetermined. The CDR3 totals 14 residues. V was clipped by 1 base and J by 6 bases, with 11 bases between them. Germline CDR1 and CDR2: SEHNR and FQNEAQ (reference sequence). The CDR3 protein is CASSLGGRMDTQYF. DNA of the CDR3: TGTGCCAGCAGCTTAGGAGGCCGTATGGATACGCAGTATTTT.

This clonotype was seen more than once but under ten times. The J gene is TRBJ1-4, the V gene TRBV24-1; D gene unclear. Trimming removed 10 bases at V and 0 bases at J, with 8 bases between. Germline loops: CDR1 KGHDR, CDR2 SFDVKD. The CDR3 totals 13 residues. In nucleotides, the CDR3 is TGTGCCACTCAGAGGGCAACTAATGAAAAACTGTTTTTT. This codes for CATQRATNEKLFF.

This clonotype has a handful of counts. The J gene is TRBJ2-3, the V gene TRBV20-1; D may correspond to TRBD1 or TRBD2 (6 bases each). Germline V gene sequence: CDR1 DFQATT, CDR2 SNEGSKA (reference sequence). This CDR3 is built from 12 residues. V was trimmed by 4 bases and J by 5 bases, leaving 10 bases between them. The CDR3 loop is CSATQGGDTQYF. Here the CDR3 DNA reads TGCAGTGCTACACAGGGAGGAGATACGCAGTATTTT.

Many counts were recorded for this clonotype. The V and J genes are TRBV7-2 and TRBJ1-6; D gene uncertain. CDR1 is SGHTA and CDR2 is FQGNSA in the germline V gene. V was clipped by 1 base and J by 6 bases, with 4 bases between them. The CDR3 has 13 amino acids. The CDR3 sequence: CASSLGGNSPLHF. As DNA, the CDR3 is TGTGCCAGCAGCTTAGGGGGTAATTCACCCCTCCACTTT. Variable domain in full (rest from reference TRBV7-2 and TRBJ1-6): GAGVSQSPSNKVTEKGKDVELRCDPISGHTALYWYRQSLGQGLEFLIYFQGNSAPDKSGLPSDRFSAERTGGSVSTLTIQRTQQEDSAVYLCASSLGGNSPLHFGNGTRLTVT.

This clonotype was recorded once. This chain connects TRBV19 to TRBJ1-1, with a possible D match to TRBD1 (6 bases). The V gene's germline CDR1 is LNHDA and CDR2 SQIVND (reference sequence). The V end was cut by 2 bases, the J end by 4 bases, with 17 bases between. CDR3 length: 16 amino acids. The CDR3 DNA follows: TGTGCCAGTAGTATACCGGGGGCAACAAGGAGCACTGAAGCTTTCTTT. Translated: CASSIPGATRSTEAFF.

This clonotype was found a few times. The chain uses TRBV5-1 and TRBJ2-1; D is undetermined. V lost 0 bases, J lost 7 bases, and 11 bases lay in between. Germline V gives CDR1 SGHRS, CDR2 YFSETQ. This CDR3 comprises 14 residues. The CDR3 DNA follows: TGCGCCAGCAGCTTGGACGGTCTCTGGAATGAGCAGTTCTTC. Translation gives CASSLDGLWNEQFF.

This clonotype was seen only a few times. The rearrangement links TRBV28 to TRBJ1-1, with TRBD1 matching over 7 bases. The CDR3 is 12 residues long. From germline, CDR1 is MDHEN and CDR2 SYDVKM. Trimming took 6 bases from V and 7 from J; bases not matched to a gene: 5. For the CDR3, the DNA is TGTGCCAGCAGCCGAGGGGGCGGTGAAGCTTTCTTT. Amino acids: CASSRGGGEAFF.

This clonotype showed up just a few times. CDR3 sequence (DNA): TGCAGTGCCAGGGGGCGGAGCCTTGGGGCCAACGTCCTGACTTTC. Its translation is CSARGRSLGANVLTF. The gene calls are TRBV20-1 and TRBJ2-6, with 8 bases aligning to TRBD1. The germline V gene encodes CDR1 DFQATT and CDR2 SNEGSKA (reference sequence). This CDR3 has 15 residues. V dropped 6 bases and J dropped 3; count of bases not matched to a gene: 7.

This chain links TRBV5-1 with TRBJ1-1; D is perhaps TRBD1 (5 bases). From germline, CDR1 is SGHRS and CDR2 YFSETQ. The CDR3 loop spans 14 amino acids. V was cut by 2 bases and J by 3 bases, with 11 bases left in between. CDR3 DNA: TGCGCCAGCAGCTTAAATGTGGGGGACACTGAAGCTTTCTTT. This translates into CASSLNVGDTEAFF. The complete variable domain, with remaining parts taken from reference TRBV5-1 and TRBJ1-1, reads KAGVTQTPRYLIKTRGQQVTLSCSPISGHRSVSWYQQTPGQGLQFLFEYFSETQRNKGNFPGRFSGRQFSNSRSEMNVSTLELGDSALYLCASSLNVGDTEAFFGQGTRLTVV.

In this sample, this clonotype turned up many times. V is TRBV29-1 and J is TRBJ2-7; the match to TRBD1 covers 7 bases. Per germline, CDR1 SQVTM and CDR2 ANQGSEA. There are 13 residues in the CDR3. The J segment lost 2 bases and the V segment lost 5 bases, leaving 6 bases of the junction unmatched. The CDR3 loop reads CSVQGEGPYEQYF. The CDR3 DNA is TGCAGCGTTCAGGGGGAAGGCCCCTACGAGCAGTACTTC.

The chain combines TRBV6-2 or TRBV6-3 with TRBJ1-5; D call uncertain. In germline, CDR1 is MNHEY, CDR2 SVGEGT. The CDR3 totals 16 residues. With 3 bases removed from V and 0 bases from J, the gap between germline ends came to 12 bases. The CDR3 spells CASSYNGVFSNQPQHF. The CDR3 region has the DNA TGTGCCAGCAGTTATAACGGAGTTTTTAGCAATCAGCCCCAGCATTTT.

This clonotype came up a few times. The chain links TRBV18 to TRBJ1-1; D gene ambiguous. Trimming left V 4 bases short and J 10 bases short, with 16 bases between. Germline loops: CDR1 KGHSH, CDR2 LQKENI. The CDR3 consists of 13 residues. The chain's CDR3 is CASSLRVDVGAFF. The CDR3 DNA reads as TGTGCCAGCTCACTACGGGTCGACGTAGGAGCTTTCTTT.

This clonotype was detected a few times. CDR3 region: CASSRGLAGSDTQYF. The CDR3 coding sequence is TGTGCCAGCAGCCGGGGACTAGCGGGGTCAGATACGCAGTATTTT. The chain carries TRBV6-4 and TRBJ2-3; TRBD2 aligns across 13 bases. The CDR3 contains 15 residues. J lost 4 bases, V lost 6 bases, and 4 bases had no gene match. Germline V lookup: CDR1 MRHNA, CDR2 SNTAGT.

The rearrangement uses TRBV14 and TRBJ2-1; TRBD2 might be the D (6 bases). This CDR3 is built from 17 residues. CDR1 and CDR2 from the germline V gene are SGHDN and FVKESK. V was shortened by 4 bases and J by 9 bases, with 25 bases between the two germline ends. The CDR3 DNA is TGTGCCAGCAGCCTTACAAAGACTAGTCTGTCCCAATTTGAGCAGTTCTTC. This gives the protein CASSLTKTSLSQFEQFF.

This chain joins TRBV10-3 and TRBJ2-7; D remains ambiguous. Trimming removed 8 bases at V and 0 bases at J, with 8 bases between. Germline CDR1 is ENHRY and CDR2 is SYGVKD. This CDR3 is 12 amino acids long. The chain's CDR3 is CAIGLSSYEQYF. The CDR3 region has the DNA TGTGCCATCGGCCTAAGCTCCTACGAGCAGTACTTC.

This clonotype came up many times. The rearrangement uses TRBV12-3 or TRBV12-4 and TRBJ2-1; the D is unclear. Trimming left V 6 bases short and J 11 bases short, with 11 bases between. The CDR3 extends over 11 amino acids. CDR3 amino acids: CASSVGLKQFF. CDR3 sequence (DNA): TGTGCCAGCAGCGTCGGGCTAAAGCAGTTCTTC.

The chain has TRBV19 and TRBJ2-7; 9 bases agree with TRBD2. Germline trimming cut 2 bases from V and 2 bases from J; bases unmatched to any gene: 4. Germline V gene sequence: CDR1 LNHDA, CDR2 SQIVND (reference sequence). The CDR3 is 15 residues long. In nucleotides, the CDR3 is TGTGCCAGTAGTATAACGGCGGGAGGGCCCTACGAGCAGTACTTC. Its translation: CASSITAGGPYEQYF.

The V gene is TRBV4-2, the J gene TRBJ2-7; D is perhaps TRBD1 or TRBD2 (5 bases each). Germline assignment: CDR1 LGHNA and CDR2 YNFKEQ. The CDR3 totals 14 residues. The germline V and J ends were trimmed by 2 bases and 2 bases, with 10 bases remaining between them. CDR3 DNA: TGTGCCAGCAGCCAACGGGACGGCACCTACGAGCAGTACTTC. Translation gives CASSQRDGTYEQYF.

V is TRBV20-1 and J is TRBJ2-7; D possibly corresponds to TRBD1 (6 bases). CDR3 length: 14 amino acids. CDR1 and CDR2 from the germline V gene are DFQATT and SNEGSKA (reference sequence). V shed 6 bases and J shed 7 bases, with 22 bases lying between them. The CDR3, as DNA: TGCAGTGCCAGGGATGGCAGGGGCCCAGGGGAGCAGTACTTC. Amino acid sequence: CSARDGRGPGEQYF.

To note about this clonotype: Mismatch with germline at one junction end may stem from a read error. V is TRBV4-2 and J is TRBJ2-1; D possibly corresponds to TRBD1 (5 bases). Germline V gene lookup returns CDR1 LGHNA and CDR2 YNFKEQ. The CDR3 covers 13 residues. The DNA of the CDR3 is TGTGCCAGCAGCAAAGATCAGGGTTATGAGCAGTTCTTC. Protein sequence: CASSKDQGYEQFF.

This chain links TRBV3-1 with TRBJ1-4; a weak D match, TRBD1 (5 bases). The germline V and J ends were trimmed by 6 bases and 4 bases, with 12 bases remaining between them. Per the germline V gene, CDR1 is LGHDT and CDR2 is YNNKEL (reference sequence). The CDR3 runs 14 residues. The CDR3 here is CASSRRQINEKLFF. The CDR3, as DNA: TGTGCCAGCAGTCGTCGACAGATTAATGAAAAACTGTTTTTT.